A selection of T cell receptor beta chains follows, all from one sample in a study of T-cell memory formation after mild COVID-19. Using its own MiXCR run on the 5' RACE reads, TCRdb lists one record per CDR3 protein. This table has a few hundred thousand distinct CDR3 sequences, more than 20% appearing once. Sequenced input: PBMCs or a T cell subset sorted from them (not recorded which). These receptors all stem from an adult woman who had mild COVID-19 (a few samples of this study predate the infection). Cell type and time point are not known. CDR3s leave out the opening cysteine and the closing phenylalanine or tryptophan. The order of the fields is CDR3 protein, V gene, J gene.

CDR3 protein: ASSWTGKYEQY
V gene: TRBV4-1
J gene: TRBJ2-7

CDR3 protein: ASSLRGGLEAF
V gene: TRBV7-8
J gene: TRBJ1-1

CDR3 protein: ATSRDGTLSYEQY
V gene: TRBV15
J gene: TRBJ2-7

CDR3 protein: ASSFFGETQY
V gene: TRBV11-2
J gene: TRBJ2-5

CDR3 protein: ASSVGSTGELF
V gene: TRBV5-1
J gene: TRBJ2-2

CDR3 protein: ASSSSGANTEAF
V gene: TRBV7-9
J gene: TRBJ1-1

CDR3 protein: ASSLVQTGPTEAF
V gene: TRBV5-1
J gene: TRBJ1-1

CDR3 protein: SVAAGNRDQPQH
V gene: TRBV29-1
J gene: TRBJ1-5

CDR3 protein: ASSPRLWVTDTQY
V gene: TRBV27
J gene: TRBJ2-3

CDR3 protein: ASSLGIRETQY
V gene: TRBV7-2
J gene: TRBJ2-5

CDR3 protein: SVESGRYGYT
V gene: TRBV29-1
J gene: TRBJ1-2

CDR3 protein: SARLRSPYTEAF
V gene: TRBV20-1
J gene: TRBJ1-1

CDR3 protein: ASSLKGAGTGELF
V gene: TRBV5-1
J gene: TRBJ2-2

CDR3 protein: ASIRRREASYEQY
V gene: TRBV12-3/TRBV12-4
J gene: TRBJ2-7

CDR3 protein: ATSDPGATNEKLF
V gene: TRBV24-1
J gene: TRBJ1-4

CDR3 protein: ASSPDRNQPQH
V gene: TRBV18
J gene: TRBJ1-5

CDR3 protein: ASSYSASATPYEQY
V gene: TRBV6-5
J gene: TRBJ2-7

CDR3 protein: SAAVSGNTIY
V gene: TRBV20-1
J gene: TRBJ1-3

CDR3 protein: ASSLDRTSDDEQF
V gene: TRBV5-1
J gene: TRBJ2-1

CDR3 protein: ASSQTGNSYNEQF
V gene: TRBV3-1
J gene: TRBJ2-1

CDR3 protein: ASSRDRSAYEQY
V gene: TRBV5-1
J gene: TRBJ2-7

CDR3 protein: ASSPNPLQGITEAF
V gene: TRBV18
J gene: TRBJ1-1

CDR3 protein: ASSLRAALAGIGYEQY
V gene: TRBV5-1
J gene: TRBJ2-7

CDR3 protein: ASSPSSQGDTQY
V gene: TRBV5-1
J gene: TRBJ2-3

CDR3 protein: ASTAGLGIDTQY
V gene: TRBV19
J gene: TRBJ2-3

CDR3 protein: SVELRGLAGLGEQF
V gene: TRBV29-1
J gene: TRBJ2-1

CDR3 protein: ASSRTANQPQH
V gene: TRBV7-7
J gene: TRBJ1-5

CDR3 protein: AWSRPGQSGNTIY
V gene: TRBV30
J gene: TRBJ1-3

CDR3 protein: SARIQGSGGPWDEQF
V gene: TRBV20-1
J gene: TRBJ2-1

CDR3 protein: ASSYSRSWGNYGYT
V gene: TRBV6-5
J gene: TRBJ1-2

CDR3 protein: ATRRGVRSYEQY
V gene: TRBV13
J gene: TRBJ2-7

CDR3 protein: ASRLTGAGETQY
V gene: TRBV5-1
J gene: TRBJ2-5

CDR3 protein: SARVRIADTQY
V gene: TRBV20-1
J gene: TRBJ2-3

CDR3 protein: ASSPQGGLGRDGYT
V gene: TRBV14
J gene: TRBJ1-2

CDR3 protein: ATSPVTHPSGNTIY
V gene: TRBV15
J gene: TRBJ1-3

CDR3 protein: SVGPEDRTYNEQF
V gene: TRBV29-1
J gene: TRBJ2-1

CDR3 protein: ASSVQREDQETQY
V gene: TRBV9
J gene: TRBJ2-5

CDR3 protein: AISDTSYEQY
V gene: TRBV10-3
J gene: TRBJ2-7

CDR3 protein: SARSGRGLYQETQY
V gene: TRBV20-1
J gene: TRBJ2-5

CDR3 protein: AIIWGGPLDTQY
V gene: TRBV19
J gene: TRBJ2-3

CDR3 protein: ASSATGQREKLF
V gene: TRBV6-1
J gene: TRBJ1-4

CDR3 protein: SAEDGPLELF
V gene: TRBV20-1
J gene: TRBJ2-2

CDR3 protein: ATSAREWNEQF
V gene: TRBV24-1
J gene: TRBJ2-1

CDR3 protein: ASSPPSGSSNYGYT
V gene: TRBV28
J gene: TRBJ1-2

CDR3 protein: ASSLGRGSQPQH
V gene: TRBV7-2
J gene: TRBJ1-5

CDR3 protein: ASSSGQSEQF
V gene: TRBV5-6
J gene: TRBJ2-1

CDR3 protein: ASSPLAGTRNEQF
V gene: TRBV3-1
J gene: TRBJ2-1

CDR3 protein: ASKGTSGGWGEQF
V gene: TRBV27
J gene: TRBJ2-1

CDR3 protein: ASSLPEGNTEAF
V gene: TRBV19
J gene: TRBJ1-1

CDR3 protein: ASSDFSTGTQY
V gene: TRBV14
J gene: TRBJ2-3

CDR3 protein: ASSYLPMGDNEQF
V gene: TRBV5-1
J gene: TRBJ2-1

CDR3 protein: ASTSGGDGGYT
V gene: TRBV7-9
J gene: TRBJ1-2

CDR3 protein: AWTSEGEQF
V gene: TRBV30
J gene: TRBJ2-1

CDR3 protein: ATCVRTEKNIQY
V gene: TRBV6-2/TRBV6-3
J gene: TRBJ2-4